The sequence of this TCR beta chain was determined in a study of T cell responses to AZD1222 COVID-19 vaccine. Clones were sequenced by immunoSEQ multiplex PCR, and TCRdb holds only the in-frame ones, with some missing. The table records hundreds of thousands of clones, about 94% of them present only once. The germline V gene has CDR1 MNHNS and CDR2 SASEGT. The CDR3 is 17 amino acids. Germline trimming cut 1 base from V and 0 bases from J; bases unmatched to any gene: 7. V is TRBV6-1 and J is TRBJ1-1; 8 nucleotides match TRBD1. This clonotype was sampled from an adult who received the AZD1222 COVID-19 vaccine. Sequences were derived from peripheral blood, sampled 28 days after the second AZD1222 dose. The CDR3 reads CASSEGPGGLLNTEAFF. In nucleotides, the CDR3 is TGTGCCAGCAGTGAAGGCCCAGGGGGCCTACTGAACACTGAAGCTTTCTTT.